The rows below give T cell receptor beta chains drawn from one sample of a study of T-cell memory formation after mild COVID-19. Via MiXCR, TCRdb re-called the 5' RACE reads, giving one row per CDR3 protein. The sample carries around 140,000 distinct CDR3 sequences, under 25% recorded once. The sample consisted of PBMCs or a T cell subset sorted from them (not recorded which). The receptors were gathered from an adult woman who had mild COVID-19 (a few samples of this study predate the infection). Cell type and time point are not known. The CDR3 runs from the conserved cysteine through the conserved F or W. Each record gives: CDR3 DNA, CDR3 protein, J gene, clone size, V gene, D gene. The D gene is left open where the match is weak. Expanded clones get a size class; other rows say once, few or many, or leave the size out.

TGTGCCAGCAGGGCCTGGCAGGGAGGCACAGATACGCAGTATTTT | CASRAWQGGTDTQYF | TRBJ2-3 | once | TRBV6-5 | NA
TGCAGTGCTAGAGCCGGACAGATGTATGGCTACACCTTC | CSARAGQMYGYTF | TRBJ1-2 | NA | TRBV20-1 | NA
TGTGCCAGCAGTTTGACCTCCGGCACAGATACGCAGTATTTT | CASSLTSGTDTQYF | TRBJ2-3 | NA | TRBV12-3/TRBV12-4 | NA
TGTGCCAGCAGCCCAACCAGCACCTGGACCGGGGAGCTGTTTTTT | CASSPTSTWTGELFF | TRBJ2-2 | few | TRBV4-2 | NA
TGTGCCAGCAGCCCCAGCCTAGGTGGGTTGAAGGATGAGCAGTTCTTC | CASSPSLGGLKDEQFF | TRBJ2-1 | few | TRBV11-2 | NA
TGTGCCAGCAGTTCGGGTGGTCGGACAGATTCGGATACGCAGTATTTT | CASSSGGRTDSDTQYF | TRBJ2-3 | few | TRBV11-2 | NA
TGTGCCAGCAGCCCAGCGGACGGAGTGAGTACTGAAGCTTTCTTT | CASSPADGVSTEAFF | TRBJ1-1 | few | TRBV9 | NA
TGCAGTGCTAGAATGGGGGCCAATGACGGGGAGCTGTTTTTT | CSARMGANDGELFF | TRBJ2-2 | NA | TRBV20-1 | NA
TGTGCCAGCAGTGATAATGGTCTACCCTACGAGCAGTACTTC | CASSDNGLPYEQYF | TRBJ2-7 | NA | TRBV25-1 | NA
TGTGCCAGCAGCGGAGGTACTCAGGGGGAGCAGTTCTTC | CASSGGTQGEQFF | TRBJ2-1 | few | TRBV7-6 | NA
TGTGCCAGTACCCCGGGCCGGGGGCTTACCTACGAGCAGTACTTC | CASTPGRGLTYEQYF | TRBJ2-7 | few | TRBV19 | NA
TGTGCCAGCAGCTCAGCGGGACTAGCCACCCTGAACACCGGGGAGCTGTTTTTT | CASSSAGLATLNTGELFF | TRBJ2-2 | few | TRBV7-3 | TRBD2
TGTGCCAGCAGCTTAAAATGGGGTACTGGAAACACCATATATTTT | CASSLKWGTGNTIYF | TRBJ1-3 | NA | TRBV7-2 | NA
TGTGCCAGCAGAGGACTCAGGAGTCAAGAGACCCAGTACTTC | CASRGLRSQETQYF | TRBJ2-5 | many | TRBV6-5 | NA
TGTGCCAGCAGTGAGATCTCCCAAGAGACCCAGTACTTC | CASSEISQETQYF | TRBJ2-5 | NA | TRBV6-1 | NA
TGCAGTGCTAGCCCGACGACTAGCATCGCCTACGAGCAGTACTTC | CSASPTTSIAYEQYF | TRBJ2-7 | few | TRBV20-1 | TRBD2
TGTGCCAGCAGTTACGCCACCGGGGCAGTGTTCAACGAGCAGTACTTC | CASSYATGAVFNEQYF | TRBJ2-7 | few | TRBV6-6 | NA
TGTGCCAGCAGCTCTCGCATTAGCGGGACCGAGACCCAGTACTTC | CASSSRISGTETQYF | TRBJ2-5 | few | TRBV7-2 | TRBD2
TGTGCCAGCAGCGCCGGGGCAAAATACGAGCAGTACTTC | CASSAGAKYEQYF | TRBJ2-7 | NA | TRBV7-3 | NA
TGCAGCGCGGAGGGAGATGCAACTAATGAAAAACTGTTTTTT | CSAEGDATNEKLFF | TRBJ1-4 | NA | TRBV29-1 | NA
TGCGCCAGCAGCTTGGAGGCGGGTTCGAACACTGAAGCTTTCTTT | CASSLEAGSNTEAFF | TRBJ1-1 | few | TRBV5-1 | NA
TGCGCCAGCAGCCCCCTTGGGCAGGGAGGCCACGAGCAGTACTTC | CASSPLGQGGHEQYF | TRBJ2-7 | NA | TRBV5-1 | NA
TGCAGTGCTAGCCAACCGAGCTCCTACGAGCAGTACTTC | CSASQPSSYEQYF | TRBJ2-7 | few | TRBV20-1 | NA
TGTGCCAGCAGCATTGGGACAGCAGGAAACACCATATATTTT | CASSIGTAGNTIYF | TRBJ1-3 | NA | TRBV7-2 | TRBD1
TGCGCCAGCAGCTTGAAGGGGGGCGGGGAGACCCAGTACTTC | CASSLKGGGETQYF | TRBJ2-5 | NA | TRBV5-1 | NA
TGTGCCAGCAGCCGCCTAGACAGTGGGTTCGTGTATGAGCAGTTCTTC | CASSRLDSGFVYEQFF | TRBJ2-1 | few | TRBV7-8 | NA
TGTGCCAGCACCCGGGACTCGGCCACAGATACGCAGTATTTT | CASTRDSATDTQYF | TRBJ2-3 | NA | TRBV5-5 | NA
TGTGCCTGGAGCTCCCGGGCTAGCCGCTCTGGAAACACCATATATTTT | CAWSSRASRSGNTIYF | TRBJ1-3 | few | TRBV30 | NA
TGTGCCAGCAGCCCCACACGGAATGAGCAGTTCTTC | CASSPTRNEQFF | TRBJ2-1 | NA | TRBV2 | NA